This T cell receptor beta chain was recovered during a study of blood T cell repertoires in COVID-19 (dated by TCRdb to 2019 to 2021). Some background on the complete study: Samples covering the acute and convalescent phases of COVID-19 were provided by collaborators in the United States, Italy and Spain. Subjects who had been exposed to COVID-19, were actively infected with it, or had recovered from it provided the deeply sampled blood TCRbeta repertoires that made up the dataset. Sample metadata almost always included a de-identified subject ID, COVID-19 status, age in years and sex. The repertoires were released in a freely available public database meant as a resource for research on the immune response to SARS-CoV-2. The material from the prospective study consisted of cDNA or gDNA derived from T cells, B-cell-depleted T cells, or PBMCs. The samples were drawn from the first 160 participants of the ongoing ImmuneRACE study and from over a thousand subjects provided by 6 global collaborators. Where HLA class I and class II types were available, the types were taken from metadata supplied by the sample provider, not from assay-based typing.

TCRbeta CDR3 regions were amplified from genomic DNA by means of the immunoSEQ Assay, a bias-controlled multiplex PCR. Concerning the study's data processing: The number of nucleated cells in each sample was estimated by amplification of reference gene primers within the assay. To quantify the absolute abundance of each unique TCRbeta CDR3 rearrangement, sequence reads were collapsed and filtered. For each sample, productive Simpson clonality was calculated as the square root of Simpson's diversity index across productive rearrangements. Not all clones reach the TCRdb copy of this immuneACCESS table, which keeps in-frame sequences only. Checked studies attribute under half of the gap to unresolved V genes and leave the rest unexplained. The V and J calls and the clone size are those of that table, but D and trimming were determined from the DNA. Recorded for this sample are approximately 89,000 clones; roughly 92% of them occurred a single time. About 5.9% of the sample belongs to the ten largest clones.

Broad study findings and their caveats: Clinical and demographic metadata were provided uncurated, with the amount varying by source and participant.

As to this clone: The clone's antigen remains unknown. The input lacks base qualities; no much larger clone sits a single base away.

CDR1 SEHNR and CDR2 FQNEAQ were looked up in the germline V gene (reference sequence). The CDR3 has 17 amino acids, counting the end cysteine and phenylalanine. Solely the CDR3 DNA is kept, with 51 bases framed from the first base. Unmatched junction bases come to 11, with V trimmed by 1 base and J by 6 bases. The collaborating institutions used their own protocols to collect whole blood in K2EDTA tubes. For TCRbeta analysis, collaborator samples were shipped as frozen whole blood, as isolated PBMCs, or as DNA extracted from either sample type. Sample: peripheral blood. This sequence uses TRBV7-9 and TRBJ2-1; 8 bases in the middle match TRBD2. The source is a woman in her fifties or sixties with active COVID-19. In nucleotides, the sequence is TGTGCCAGCAGCTTAGTACCCCCGGGGGGGATGTCCAATGAGCAGTTCTTC. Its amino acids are CASSLVPPGGMSNEQFF. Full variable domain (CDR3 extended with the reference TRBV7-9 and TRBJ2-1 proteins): DTGVSQNPRHKITKRGQNVTFRCDPISEHNRLYWYRQTLGQGPEFLTYFQNEAQLEKSRLLSDRFSAERPKGSFSTLEIQRTEQGDSAMYLCASSLVPPGGMSNEQFFGPGTRLTVL.